Each of the 14 T cell receptor beta chains below was sequenced from the same sample in a study of chronic HIV infection and antiretroviral therapy. A single record per CDR3 protein comes from TCRdb applying MiXCR to the 5' RACE reads. The sample contains some 43,000 distinct CDR3 sequences, 15% to 20% of which appear only once. The sequenced material came from peripheral blood. These receptors were obtained from an adult who had HIV and had not received antiretroviral therapy, or was an uninfected healthy control (not recorded which).

The table lists this clonotype with a few counts. V is TRBV28 and J is TRBJ2-7; 10 positions match TRBD2. Trimming removed 8 bases from V and 1 base from J; junction bases left unmatched: 14. The germline gives CDR1 MDHEN, CDR2 SYDVKM. This CDR3 has 17 amino acids. Written as DNA, the CDR3 is TGTGCCAGCGGCTGGGCTAGCGGGAGCAACCGTTCCTACGAGCAGTACTTC. Protein sequence: CASGWASGSNRSYEQYF.

About this clonotype itself: Because the CDR3's place on the DNA is in doubt, the DNA is left out and the CDR3 is given as listed by TCRdb. The chain joins TRBV24-1 to TRBJ1-5. Germline CDR1 reads KGHDR; CDR2 reads SFDVKD. The CDR3 sequence runs 15 residues, both termini included. CDR3: CATSTSGEGNQPQHF.

This sequence joins TRBV25-1 and TRBJ1-3; D is uncertain. The V end lost 2 bases, the J end lost 2 bases, and 7 bases lay between the germline ends. This CDR3 contains 14 residues. CDR1 is MGHDK, CDR2 SYGVNS, per germline. CDR3 sequence (DNA): TGTGCCAGCAGTGAACCCTCAACTGGAAACACCATATATTTT. Residues: CASSEPSTGNTIYF.

This clonotype was counted between two and nine times. The chain is built from TRBV7-2 and TRBJ2-7; 9 positions match TRBD1. The trim removed 5 bases at V and 5 bases at J, leaving 13 bases unmatched. The CDR3 contains 16 residues. Germline V gene sequence: CDR1 SGHTA, CDR2 FQGNSA. CDR3 coding DNA: TGTGCCAGCAGCCCCTACTCCGGGACAGGGACACACGAGCAGTACTTC. It encodes CASSPYSGTGTHEQYF.

This clonotype turned up a few times. This chain's CDR3 is CASSVATGGGYEQYF. The CDR3 bases are TGTGCCAGCAGCGTAGCTACCGGGGGGGGCTACGAGCAGTACTTC. The V gene is TRBV9, the J gene TRBJ2-7; 8 nucleotides line up with TRBD2. Germline V gene lookup returns CDR1 SGDLS and CDR2 YYNGEE. V was pared by 0 bases and J by 3 bases, with 5 bases of the junction left unmatched. The CDR3 spans 15 residues.

This clonotype was detected only a few times. This chain's CDR3 is CASTQGSHGYTF. The CDR3 DNA sequence: TGTGCCAGCACCCAGGGGTCCCATGGCTACACCTTC. The chain employs TRBV28 and TRBJ1-2, with D maybe TRBD1 (6 bases). The CDR3 covers 12 residues. V was clipped by 7 bases and J by 6 bases, with 12 bases between them. CDR1 and CDR2 from the germline V gene are MDHEN and SYDVKM.

This sequence joins TRBV5-1 and TRBJ2-2; D uncertain. The germline V and J ends were trimmed by 4 bases and 0 bases, with 10 bases remaining between them. The V gene's germline CDR1 is SGHRS and CDR2 YFSETQ. The CDR3 spans 15 residues. CDR3 bases: TGCGCCAGCAGCGTCTTTCACCCGAACACCGGGGAGCTGTTTTTT. Translating gives CASSVFHPNTGELFF. Supplemented by reference TRBV5-1 and TRBJ2-2, the full variable domain reads KAGVTQTPRYLIKTRGQQVTLSCSPISGHRSVSWYQQTPGQGLQFLFEYFSETQRNKGNFPGRFSGRQFSNSRSEMNVSTLELGDSALYLCASSVFHPNTGELFFGEGSRLTVL.

This chain uses TRBV5-1 with TRBJ2-5; the D gene is possibly TRBD1 (5 bases). The V gene lost 3 bases and the J gene lost 5 bases, with 11 bases spanning the gap. The CDR3 extends over 13 amino acids. Germline V gene lookup returns CDR1 SGHRS and CDR2 YFSETQ. CDR3: CASSSDTPETQYF. The CDR3 DNA reads TGCGCCAGCAGCTCGGACACCCCTGAGACCCAGTACTTC.

The V gene is TRBV5-1, the J gene TRBJ1-6, with a possible D match to TRBD1 (6 bases). The ends were cut back, 0 bases at V and 8 bases at J, with 12 bases in the middle. The CDR3 spans 15 residues. Germline V gene lookup returns CDR1 SGHRS and CDR2 YFSETQ. The CDR3 loop reads CASSLAGRGYSPLHF. CDR3 bases: TGCGCCAGCAGCTTGGCAGGCAGGGGTTATTCACCCCTCCACTTT. Full variable domain (remainder filled in from reference TRBV5-1 and TRBJ1-6): KAGVTQTPRYLIKTRGQQVTLSCSPISGHRSVSWYQQTPGQGLQFLFEYFSETQRNKGNFPGRFSGRQFSNSRSEMNVSTLELGDSALYLCASSLAGRGYSPLHFGNGTRLTVT.

This clonotype was counted a few times. The chain joins TRBV4-2 to TRBJ2-3; 10 bases are shared with TRBD1. The CDR3 extends over 14 amino acids. Trimming at V came to 4 bases and at J to 5 bases, leaving 3 bases not matched to a gene. CDR1 and CDR2 from the germline V gene are LGHNA and YNFKEQ. DNA of the CDR3: TGTGCCAGCAGCCCCCGGACAGGGGGAGATACGCAGTATTTT. Translation: CASSPRTGGDTQYF.

This clonotype was picked up many times. The chain uses TRBV20-1 and TRBJ1-1; unclear D gene. CDR1 is DFQATT, CDR2 SNEGSKA, per germline (reference sequence). This CDR3 is 13 amino acids long. V lost 2 bases and J 0 bases, leaving 7 bases between the germline ends. The chain's CDR3 is CSARRQLNTEAFF. Here the CDR3 DNA reads TGCAGTGCTAGAAGGCAATTGAACACTGAAGCTTTCTTT.

The chain has TRBV5-1 and TRBJ2-1; TRBD1 agrees at 11 bases. The CDR3 is made up of 15 amino acids. Germline V lookup: CDR1 SGHRS, CDR2 YFSETQ. With V trimmed by 4 bases and J by 4 bases, 4 bases remained unmatched. CDR3 in DNA: TGCGCCAGCAGCGTACGGGACAGGGGGTACAATGAGCAGTTCTTC. This sequence encodes CASSVRDRGYNEQFF.

The V and J genes are TRBV5-6 and TRBJ2-4, with D unclear. Germline CDR1 SGHDT, CDR2 YYEEEE. CDR3 length: 15 residues. Between the trimmed V and J ends, which lost 4 bases and 2 bases, there was a span of 13 bases. CDR3 coding DNA: TGTGCCAGCAGCATAGGCGGCCAATCCAAAAACATTCAGTACTTC. It encodes CASSIGGQSKNIQYF.

Remarks on this clonotype: The junction differs from germline at one of its ends, possibly a read error. J is TRBJ2-3 and V is TRBV28; 8 bases align to TRBD1. Germline V gene sequence: CDR1 MDHEN, CDR2 SYDVKM. This CDR3 region has 15 residues. This CDR3 reads CANSPDRASTDTQYF. The CDR3 nucleotides read TGTGCCAACAGTCCGGACAGGGCTAGCACAGATACGCAGTATTTT.